Each of the 5 T cell receptor beta chains below was sequenced from the same sample in a study of blood T cell repertoires in COVID-19. Assay: immunoSEQ multiplex PCR; the TCRdb copy retains only in-frame clones and omits some. The data contain more than 200,000 clones, about 88% of them singletons. What was sequenced was PBMCs or T cells enriched from blood (not recorded which). The receptors were sampled from a woman aged 50 to 65 who had recovered from COVID-19.

This clone has just one count. This rearrangement joins TRBV2 to TRBJ1-3; D may be TRBD1 (6 bases). The CDR3 has 16 residues. Germline CDR1 is SNHLY and CDR2 is FYNNEI. The V end was cut by 6 bases, the J end by 0 bases, with 15 bases between. In nucleotides, the CDR3 is TGTGCCAGCAGGCGGACAGAGATTCTCTCTGGAAACACCATATATTTT. Translated: CASRRTEILSGNTIYF.

This chain uses TRBV24-1 with TRBJ2-2; 12 positions match TRBD2. The V gene end was trimmed by 4 bases and the J gene end by 1 base; junction bases not matched to a gene: 3. The CDR3 runs to 17 residues. CDR1 is KGHDR and CDR2 is SFDVKD in the germline V gene. Here the CDR3 reads CATSDPGLAGNTGELFF. CDR3 nucleotide sequence: TGTGCCACCAGTGACCCGGGACTAGCGGGGAACACCGGGGAGCTGTTTTTT.

The chain carries TRBV3-1 (or the pseudogene TRBV3-2) and TRBJ1-5; D gene ambiguous. Trimming cost V 1 base and J 0 bases, with 7 bases left between them. In germline, CDR1 is LGHDT, CDR2 YNNKEL (reference sequence). CDR3 length equals 15 residues. In nucleotides, the CDR3 is TGTGCCAGCAGCCAAGGGCAGGCTAGCAATCAGCCCCAGCATTTT. As protein: CASSQGQASNQPQHF.

For this clone: Sequence at one end of the junction differs from germline and may be a read error. This chain joins TRBV19 and TRBJ2-1, with D perhaps matching TRBD1 (5 bases). The germline CDR1 and CDR2 sequences are LNHDA and SQIVND (reference sequence). The CDR3 contains 14 residues. CDR3 DNA sequence: TGTGTCAGTAAGAGAGCCCAGACAGACAATGAGCAGTTCTTC. This translates into CVSKRAQTDNEQFF.

This chain connects TRBV2 to TRBJ1-2, with 8 bases identical to TRBD1. The CDR3 is made up of 15 amino acids. Germline V CDR1 and CDR2: SNHLY, FYNNEI. V was clipped by 4 bases and J by 0 bases; unmatched bases: 4. CDR3 nucleotides: TGTGCCAGCAGTGCCCAGGGGGCGGCTAACTATGGCTACACCTTC. Protein product: CASSAQGAANYGYTF.